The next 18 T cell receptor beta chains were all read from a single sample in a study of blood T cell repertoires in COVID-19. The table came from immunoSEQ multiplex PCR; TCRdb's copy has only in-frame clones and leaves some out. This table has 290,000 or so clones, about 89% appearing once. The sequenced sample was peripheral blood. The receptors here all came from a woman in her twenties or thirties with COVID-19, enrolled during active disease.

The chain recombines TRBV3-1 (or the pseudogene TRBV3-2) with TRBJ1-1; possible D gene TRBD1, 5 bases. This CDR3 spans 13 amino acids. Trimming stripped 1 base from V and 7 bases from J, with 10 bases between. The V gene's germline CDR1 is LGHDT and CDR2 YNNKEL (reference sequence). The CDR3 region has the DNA TGTGCCAGCAGCCAAGTTGCCGGGGGTGAAGCTTTCTTT. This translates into CASSQVAGGEAFF.

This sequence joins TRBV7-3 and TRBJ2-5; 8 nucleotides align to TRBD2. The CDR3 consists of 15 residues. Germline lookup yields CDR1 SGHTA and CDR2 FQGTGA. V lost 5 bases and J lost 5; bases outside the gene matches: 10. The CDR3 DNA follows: TGTGCCAGCAGCCCAACGGGACTAGGGAAGGAGACCCAGTACTTC. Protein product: CASSPTGLGKETQYF.

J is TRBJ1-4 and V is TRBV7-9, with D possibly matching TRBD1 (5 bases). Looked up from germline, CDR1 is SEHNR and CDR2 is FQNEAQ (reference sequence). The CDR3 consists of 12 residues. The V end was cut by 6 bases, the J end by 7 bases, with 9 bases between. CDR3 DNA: TGTGCCAGCAGTCGACAGTTTGAAAAACTGTTTTTT. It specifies CASSRQFEKLFF.

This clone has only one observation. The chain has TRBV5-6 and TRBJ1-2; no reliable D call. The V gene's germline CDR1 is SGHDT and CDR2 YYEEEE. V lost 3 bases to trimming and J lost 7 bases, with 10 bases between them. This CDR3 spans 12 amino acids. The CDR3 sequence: CASSSPLVGYTF. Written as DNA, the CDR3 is TGTGCCAGCAGCTCCCCCCTCGTTGGCTACACCTTC.

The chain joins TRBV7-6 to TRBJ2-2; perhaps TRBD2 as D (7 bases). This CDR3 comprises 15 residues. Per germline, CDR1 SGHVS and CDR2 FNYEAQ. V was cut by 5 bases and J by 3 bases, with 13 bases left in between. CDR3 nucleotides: TGTGCCAGCAGCAACCTAGGGGGGGACACCGGGGAGCTGTTTTTT. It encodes CASSNLGGDTGELFF.

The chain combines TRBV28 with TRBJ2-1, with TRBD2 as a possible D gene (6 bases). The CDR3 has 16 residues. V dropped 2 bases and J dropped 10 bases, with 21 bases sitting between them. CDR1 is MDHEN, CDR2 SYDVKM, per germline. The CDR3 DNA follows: TGTGCCAGCAGTTTAGTCGGTCCAGCGGGTGGTTGGGAGCAGTTCTTC. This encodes CASSLVGPAGGWEQFF.

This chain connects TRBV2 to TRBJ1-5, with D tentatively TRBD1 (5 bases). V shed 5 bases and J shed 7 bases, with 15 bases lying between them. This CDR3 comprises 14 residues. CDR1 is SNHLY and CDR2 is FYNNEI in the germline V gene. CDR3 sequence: CASSLDRRNQPQHF. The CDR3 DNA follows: TGTGCCAGCAGTTTAGACAGAAGGAACCAGCCCCAGCATTTT.

CDR3 in amino acids: CASSSGAGAVYGYTF. The CDR3 region has the DNA TGTGCCAGCAGCTCAGGGGCAGGGGCCGTTTATGGCTACACCTTC. The chain has TRBV7-2 and TRBJ1-2; D may be TRBD1 (6 bases). Germline lookup yields CDR1 SGHTA and CDR2 FQGNSA. V dropped 4 bases and J dropped 5 bases, with 17 bases sitting between them. There are 15 residues in the CDR3. The full variable domain, completed using reference TRBV7-2 and TRBJ1-2, is GAGVSQSPSNKVTEKGKDVELRCDPISGHTALYWYRQSLGQGLEFLIYFQGNSAPDKSGLPSDRFSAERTGGSVSTLTIQRTQQEDSAVYLCASSSGAGAVYGYTFGSGTRLTVV.

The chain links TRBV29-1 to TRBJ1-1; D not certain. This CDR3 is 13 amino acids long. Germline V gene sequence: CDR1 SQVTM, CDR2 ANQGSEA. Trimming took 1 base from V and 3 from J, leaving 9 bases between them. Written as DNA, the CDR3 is TGCAGCGTTGAAGCGGGGAAGGACACTGAAGCTTTCTTT. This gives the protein CSVEAGKDTEAFF.

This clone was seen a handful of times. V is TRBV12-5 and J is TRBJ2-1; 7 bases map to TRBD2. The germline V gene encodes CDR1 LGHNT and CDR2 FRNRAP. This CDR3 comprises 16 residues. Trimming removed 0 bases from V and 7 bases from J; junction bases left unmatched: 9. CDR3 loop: CASGLVRPSGGNEQFF. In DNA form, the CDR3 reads TGTGCTAGTGGTTTGGTACGCCCTAGCGGAGGAAATGAGCAGTTCTTC.

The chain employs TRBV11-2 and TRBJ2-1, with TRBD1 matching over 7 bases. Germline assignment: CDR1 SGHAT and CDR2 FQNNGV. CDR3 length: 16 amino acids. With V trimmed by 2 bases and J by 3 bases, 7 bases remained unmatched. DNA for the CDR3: TGTGCCAGCAGCTTACTCCGAGGGGGCGGCTACAATGAGCAGTTCTTC. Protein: CASSLLRGGGYNEQFF.

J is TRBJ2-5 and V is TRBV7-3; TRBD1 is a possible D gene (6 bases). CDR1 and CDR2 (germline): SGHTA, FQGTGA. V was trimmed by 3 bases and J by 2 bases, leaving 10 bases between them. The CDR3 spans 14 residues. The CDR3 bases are TGTGCCAGCAGCTTCGGGACAAAGCAAGAGACCCAGTACTTC. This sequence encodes CASSFGTKQETQYF.

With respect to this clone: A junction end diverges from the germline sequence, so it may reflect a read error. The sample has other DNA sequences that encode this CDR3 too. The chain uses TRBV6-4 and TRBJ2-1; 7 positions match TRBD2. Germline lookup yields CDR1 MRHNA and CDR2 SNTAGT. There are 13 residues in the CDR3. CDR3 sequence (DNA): TGCGCCAGCAGTGCGGGAGAGTACAATGAGCAGTTCTTC. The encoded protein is CASSAGEYNEQFF.

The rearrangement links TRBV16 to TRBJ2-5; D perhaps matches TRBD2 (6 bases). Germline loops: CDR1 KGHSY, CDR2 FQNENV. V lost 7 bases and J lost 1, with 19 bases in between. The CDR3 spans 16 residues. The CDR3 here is CASTQGAGGSQETQYF. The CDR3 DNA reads TGTGCCAGCACCCAGGGAGCCGGGGGATCCCAAGAGACCCAGTACTTC.

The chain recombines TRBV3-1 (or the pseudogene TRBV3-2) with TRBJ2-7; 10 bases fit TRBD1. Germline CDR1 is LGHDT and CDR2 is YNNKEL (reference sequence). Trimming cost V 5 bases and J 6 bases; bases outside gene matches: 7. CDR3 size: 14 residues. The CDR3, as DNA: TGTGCCAGCAGCACCCCGGGACAGGGGCTCGAGCAGTACTTC. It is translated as CASSTPGQGLEQYF.

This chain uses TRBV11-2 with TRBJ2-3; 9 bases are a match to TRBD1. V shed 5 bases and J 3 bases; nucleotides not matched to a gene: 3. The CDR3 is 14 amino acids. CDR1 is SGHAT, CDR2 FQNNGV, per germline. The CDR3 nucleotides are TGTGCCAGCAGCATTGGACAGGGGACAGATACGCAGTATTTT. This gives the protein CASSIGQGTDTQYF.

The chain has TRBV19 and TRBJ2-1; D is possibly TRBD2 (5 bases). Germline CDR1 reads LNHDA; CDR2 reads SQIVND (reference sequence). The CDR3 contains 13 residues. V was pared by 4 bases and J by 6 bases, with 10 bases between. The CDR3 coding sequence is TGTGCCAGTAGTAGAGCGGACTTCAATGAGCAGTTCTTC. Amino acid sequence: CASSRADFNEQFF. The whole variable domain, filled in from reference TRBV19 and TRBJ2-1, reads DGGITQSPKYLFRKEGQNVTLSCEQNLNHDAMYWYRQDPGQGLRLIYYSQIVNDFQKGDIAEGYSVSREKKESFPLTVTSAQKNPTAFYLCASSRADFNEQFFGPGTRLTVL.

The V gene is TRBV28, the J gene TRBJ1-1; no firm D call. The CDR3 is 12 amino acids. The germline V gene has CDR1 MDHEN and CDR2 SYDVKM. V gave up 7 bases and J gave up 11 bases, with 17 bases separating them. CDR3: CASISPGVGAFF. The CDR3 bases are TGTGCCAGCATTTCCCCCGGAGTCGGGGCTTTCTTT.